This TCR beta chain was observed in a study of blood T cells in healthy people across ages. The CDR3 has 14 amino acids. CDR1 and CDR2 (germline): SQVTM, ANQGSEA. V shed 4 bases, J shed 1 base, and the junction held 3 bases outside the gene matches. This clonotype was picked up one time. Each donor's blood draw was roughly 10 milliliters of peripheral blood. Next came a second PCR, run for about 6 to 11 cycles, which used a sample-barcoded 5' primer along with a J-beta primer mix. Using its own MiXCR run on the 5' RACE reads, TCRdb lists one record per CDR3 protein. The table lists 850,000 to 1,000,000 distinct CDR3 sequences, around 48% of them singletons.

Sequencing was carried out using blood. The receptor's source is a man aged 30-40 years in good health. The chain uses TRBV29-1 and TRBJ2-2; 7 bases fit TRBD2. CDR3 region: CSVVASGNTGELFF. CDR3 DNA sequence: TGCAGCGTTGTTGCTAGCGGGAACACCGGGGAGCTGTTTTTT.